This TCR beta chain was retrieved from a study of cytomegalovirus exposure and HLA in healthy donors. The PCR was carried out with 60 Vbeta primers and 13 Jbeta primers. TCRdb's table, derived via immunoSEQ multiplex PCR, lists solely in-frame clones and lacks some. Among 150,000 or so clones, approximately 73% were seen once, and the ten largest hold over 9.5%. The germline V gene has CDR1 SEHNR and CDR2 FQNEAQ (reference sequence). There are 15 residues in the CDR3. This clone has only one observation. Antigen: not known. At one end the junction does not follow the germline gene, possibly because of a read error. Study findings and constraints: The availability of immune exposure information extended only to CMV serostatus.

Sequencing was carried out using PBMCs. The source of this sequence is a man younger than 45 in good health and CMV-seropositive. This sequence joins TRBV7-9 and TRBJ2-7; TRBD1 matches 9 bases. The DNA of the CDR3 is TGTTCCAGCAGCTTCGGACAGGGGATTTCCTACGAGCAGTACTTC. This encodes CSSSFGQGISYEQYF.